Listed here are 15 T cell receptor beta chains from one sample, sequenced in a study of blood T cell repertoires in COVID-19. Some clones are missing from TCRdb's copy, which holds only in-frame ones; the method was immunoSEQ multiplex PCR. Among a few hundred thousand clones listed, 70% to 75% were seen once. The material sequenced was peripheral blood. All receptors derive from a woman of 80 years or more with acute or convalescent COVID-19.

This clone has a handful of counts. The chain combines TRBV18 with TRBJ2-5, with no clear D. V lost 1 base, J lost 10 bases, and 10 bases lay in between. The CDR3 consists of 12 residues. CDR1 KGHSH and CDR2 LQKENI come from the germline V gene. DNA of the CDR3: TGTGCCAGCTCACCACTAAGAGAGGACCAGTACTTC. Amino acid sequence: CASSPLREDQYF. The full variable domain, completed using reference TRBV18 and TRBJ2-5, is NAGVMQNPRHLVRRRGQEARLRCSPMKGHSHVYWYRQLPEEGLKFMVYLQKENIIDESGMPKERFSAEFPKEGPSILRIQQVVRGDSAAYFCASSPLREDQYFGPGTRLLVL.

The chain joins TRBV6-5 to TRBJ1-1; 8 bases map to TRBD1. V trimming: 6 bases; J trimming: 2 bases; junction bases outside the gene matches: 8. Germline CDR1 MNHEY, CDR2 SVGAGI. The CDR3 covers 15 residues. The DNA for the CDR3 is TGTGCCAGCAGAGGACAGGGTGAGGGAAACACTGAAGCTTTCTTT. Translated, it gives CASRGQGEGNTEAFF.

The chain is built from TRBV7-2 and TRBJ2-3, with D unresolved. In germline, CDR1 is SGHTA, CDR2 FQGNSA. V was pared by 1 base and J by 6 bases, with 8 bases between. This CDR3 spans 13 amino acids. Here the CDR3 reads CASSLVRTDTQYF. The DNA for the CDR3 is TGTGCCAGCAGCTTAGTAAGAACTGATACGCAGTATTTT.

In this sample, this clone turned up a few times. The V gene is TRBV27, the J gene TRBJ2-1; 7 nucleotides match TRBD2. J gave up 6 bases and V 6 bases, and 11 bases lay outside the gene matches. The CDR3 covers 15 residues. Germline CDR1 and CDR2: MNHEY and SMNVEV (reference sequence). The chain's CDR3 is CASRPSGGHLNEQFF. As DNA, the CDR3 is TGTGCCAGCAGACCGTCGGGAGGACACCTCAATGAGCAGTTCTTC.

J is TRBJ2-1 and V is TRBV14; 8 bases align to TRBD2. V lost 4 bases and J lost 7; bases outside the gene matches: 9. There are 15 residues in the CDR3. Germline V gene sequence: CDR1 SGHDN, CDR2 FVKESK. CDR3 loop: CASSPQGLGVNEQFF. CDR3 DNA: TGTGCCAGCAGCCCGCAGGGACTAGGGGTAAATGAGCAGTTCTTC.

The chain employs TRBV27 and TRBJ2-2; 7 nucleotides align to TRBD1. J lost 7 bases, V lost 2 bases, and 10 bases had no gene match. The CDR3 extends over 16 amino acids. Germline V CDR1 and CDR2: MNHEY, SMNVEV (reference sequence). The CDR3 is CASSLRVTGLGGELFF. The CDR3 region has the DNA TGTGCCAGCAGTTTACGAGTGACAGGGTTGGGCGGGGAGCTGTTTTTT.

The chain is built from TRBV7-6 and TRBJ2-3, with 7 bases fitting TRBD1. Germline CDR1 reads SGHVS; CDR2 reads FNYEAQ. V dropped 4 bases and J dropped 1; count of bases not matched to a gene: 11. The CDR3 has 17 amino acids. The CDR3 reads CASSSQPGGVRTDTQYF. DNA of the CDR3: TGTGCCAGCAGCTCCCAACCAGGGGGAGTCCGCACAGATACGCAGTATTTT.

V gene TRBV6-4 combines with J gene TRBJ2-1, with 12 bases that match TRBD2. Germline CDR1 reads MRHNA; CDR2 reads SNTAGT. With V trimmed by 4 bases and J by 3 bases, 4 bases remained unmatched. This CDR3 region has 16 residues. The CDR3 sequence: CASSALAGGSYNEQFF. CDR3 DNA: TGTGCCAGCAGTGCCCTAGCGGGGGGGAGCTACAATGAGCAGTTCTTC.

This clone was seen a few times. The V call is TRBV3-1 (or the pseudogene TRBV3-2), the J call TRBJ1-3; the D is unclear. Trimming shortened V by 2 bases and J by 0 bases, and 8 bases separated the two germline ends. Germline CDR1 is LGHDT and CDR2 is YNNKEL (reference sequence). The CDR3 loop spans 15 amino acids. The CDR3 is CASSQFGGSGNTIYF. DNA of the CDR3: TGTGCCAGCAGCCAATTCGGAGGCTCTGGAAACACCATATATTTT.

For this clone: The sample has other DNA sequences that encode this CDR3 too. CDR3 sequence: CASSPTGGSGANVLTF. The CDR3 DNA sequence: TGTGCCAGCAGCCCGACAGGGGGCTCTGGGGCCAACGTCCTGACTTTC. This chain joins TRBV5-4 and TRBJ2-6; 9 bases are shared with TRBD1. With 4 bases clipped from V and 0 bases from J, the junction kept 2 bases outside the gene matches. The CDR3 has 16 amino acids. Germline CDR1 is SGHNT and CDR2 is YYREEE (reference sequence).

The chain is built from TRBV6-5 and TRBJ1-1; 7 bases are shared with TRBD1. Germline CDR1 and CDR2: MNHEY and SVGAGI. This CDR3 region has 14 residues. Unmatched junction bases numbered 12, after V lost 7 bases and J lost 7 bases. CDR3 nucleotides: TGTGCCAGCACGGAGAGGGGGCGGAAACTTGAAGCTTTCTTT. Amino acid sequence: CASTERGRKLEAFF.

This clone was seen once. This rearrangement joins TRBV7-8 to TRBJ1-6; 9 nucleotides align to TRBD1. The length of the CDR3 is 16 residues. With 5 bases clipped from V and 5 bases from J, the junction kept 7 bases outside the gene matches. Germline V gene data show CDR1 as SGHVS and CDR2 as FQNEAQ. The CDR3 reads CASSTGTGLDNSPLHF. The CDR3 nucleotides read TGTGCCAGCAGCACCGGGACAGGGTTGGATAATTCACCCCTCCACTTT.

The V call is TRBV2, the J call TRBJ1-4; a weak D match, TRBD1 (6 bases). The CDR3 has 12 amino acids. Per the germline V gene, CDR1 is SNHLY and CDR2 is FYNNEI. V dropped 7 bases and J dropped 8 bases, with 11 bases sitting between them. CDR3 nucleotide sequence: TGTGCCAGCAAGGGGGAAGGAGAAAAACTGTTTTTT. Encoded protein: CASKGEGEKLFF.

V is TRBV7-9 and J is TRBJ2-7; TRBD2 is a possible D gene (6 bases). The V gene's germline CDR1 is SEHNR and CDR2 FQNEAQ (reference sequence). CDR3 length: 15 residues. The V and J ends lost 1 base and 5 bases respectively, with 15 bases between them. The DNA for the CDR3 is TGTGCCAGCAGCTTAGGCGGGCTAGCGCTGGACGAGCAGTACTTC. Translation: CASSLGGLALDEQYF.

The table lists this clone with a few counts. The chain employs TRBV19 and TRBJ1-5, with a weak D call TRBD1 (5 bases). V shed 5 bases and J shed 3 bases, with 14 bases lying between them. Germline-derived CDR1 and CDR2 are LNHDA and SQIVND (reference sequence). The CDR3 runs 15 residues. CDR3 in DNA: TGTGCCAGTAGTTACCCGGGGGTTTCCAATCAGCCCCAGCATTTT. As protein: CASSYPGVSNQPQHF.